These 28 T cell receptor beta chains originate from one sample sequenced in a study of vaccination and CD4 T cells after COVID-19. The antigens of these receptors remain unknown. Treatment of the sample: roughly 10-day PBMC culture with coronavirus spike peptide pools or control peptides (ViraFEST assay). The Oncomine TCR Beta short-read assay was what sequenced the DNA obtained from cultured CD4+ T cells. TCRdb ran MiXCR on the PCR reads and lists one entry per CDR3 protein. The sample consists of roughly 9,000 distinct CDR3 sequences, approximately 27% of them appearing once. Sequencing used CD4+ T cells from blood, cultured in vitro, obtained after SARS-CoV-2 vaccination. The source of these receptors is a human donor who had recovered from COVID-19.

The CDR3 protein is CASSVGQNTEAFF. CDR3 coding DNA: TGTGCCAGCAGTGTCGGGCAGAACACTGAAGCTTTCTTT. The V gene is TRBV6-4, the J gene TRBJ1-1; D is undetermined. The CDR3 is made up of 13 amino acids. Germline CDR1 reads MRHNA; CDR2 reads SNTAGT. The V end was cut by 4 bases, the J end by 1 base, with 7 bases between.

This clonotype is medium-sized by share. The chain uses TRBV6-1 and TRBJ1-6; 9 nucleotides align to TRBD1. Unmatched junction bases numbered 2, after V lost 4 bases and J lost 7 bases. In germline, CDR1 is MNHNS, CDR2 SASEGT. CDR3 length equals 14 residues. The CDR3 coding sequence is TGTGCCAGCAGTGCCGGACAGGGGAATTCACCCCTCCACTTT. Its protein is CASSAGQGNSPLHF.

This clonotype showed up just a few times. This rearrangement joins TRBV15 to TRBJ1-1; possibly TRBD1 for D (5 bases). The germline gives CDR1 LNHNV, CDR2 YYDKDF (reference sequence). Between the trimmed V and J ends, which lost 3 bases and 5 bases, there was a span of 13 bases. CDR3 length: 14 residues. CDR3 nucleotides: TGTGCCACCAGCAGGGGGGATTTGGGGACTGAAGCTTTCTTT. Residues: CATSRGDLGTEAFF. Together with reference TRBV15 and TRBJ1-1, the CDR3 gives the full variable domain: DAMVIQNPRYQVTQFGKPVTLSCSQTLNHNVMYWYQQKSSQAPKLLFHYYDKDFNNEADTPDNFQSRRPNTSFCFLDIRSPGLGDTAMYLCATSRGDLGTEAFFGQGTRLTVV.

This clonotype occurred a few times. The rearrangement uses TRBV29-1 and TRBJ1-1, with D possibly being TRBD1 (5 bases). The CDR3 is 11 residues long. Trimming cost V 4 bases and J 4 bases, with 7 bases left between them. Per germline, CDR1 SQVTM and CDR2 ANQGSEA. This CDR3 is CSVGGGTEAFF. In nucleotides, the CDR3 is TGCAGCGTTGGGGGGGGCACTGAAGCTTTCTTT.

The V and J genes are TRBV27 and TRBJ1-6, with D tentatively TRBD1 (6 bases). Trimming removed 5 bases from V and 9 bases from J, with 11 bases in between. Per germline, CDR1 MNHEY and CDR2 SMNVEV (reference sequence). This CDR3 has 13 amino acids. The CDR3 bases are TGTGCCAGCAGTAACAGGGAGACTTCACCCCTCCACTTT. Translated: CASSNRETSPLHF.

This clonotype is labeled as medium-sized. CDR3: CASSLWGKETQYF. CDR3 DNA: TGTGCCAGCAGTTTGTGGGGTAAGGAGACCCAGTACTTC. The rearrangement uses TRBV21-1 and TRBJ2-5. TRBV21-1 is given as a pseudogene. The CDR3 consists of 13 residues.

The rearrangement links TRBV20-1 to TRBJ2-3; D possibly corresponds to TRBD2 (6 bases). There are 15 residues in the CDR3. The germline V gene encodes CDR1 DFQATT and CDR2 SNEGSKA (reference sequence). Trimming took 4 bases from V and 2 from J, leaving 16 bases between them. The chain's CDR3 is CSAIQLGGNTDTQYF. CDR3 DNA: TGCAGTGCTATCCAACTGGGCGGGAACACAGATACGCAGTATTTT.

The J gene is TRBJ2-1, the V gene TRBV7-3; TRBD1 is a possible D gene (6 bases). The germline V and J ends were trimmed by 5 bases and 5 bases, with 13 bases remaining between them. Germline V lookup: CDR1 SGHTA, CDR2 FQGTGA. The CDR3 covers 14 residues. The CDR3 region has the DNA TGTGCCAGCAGCAACGGGCAGGGGAACAATGAGCAGTTCTTC. This translates into CASSNGQGNNEQFF.

A few counts support this clonotype. The J gene is TRBJ2-7, the V gene TRBV20-1; D may be TRBD2 (6 bases). The CDR3 has 15 amino acids. Germline V CDR1 and CDR2: DFQATT, SNEGSKA (reference sequence). V was cut by 6 bases and J by 2 bases, with 20 bases left in between. The CDR3 sequence is CSAQPPVAAPYEQYF. Here the CDR3 DNA reads TGCAGTGCGCAGCCCCCGGTAGCGGCCCCCTACGAGCAGTACTTC.

V usage is TRBV15 and J usage is TRBJ2-7; D is tentatively TRBD1 or TRBD2 (5 bases each). Germline V gene data show CDR1 as LNHNV and CDR2 as YYDKDF (reference sequence). The CDR3 runs to 12 residues. The ends were cut back, 8 bases at V and 2 bases at J, with 10 bases in the middle. The CDR3 DNA follows: TGTGCCACCGGGGACCGAACCTACGAGCAGTACTTC. Its translation: CATGDRTYEQYF.

This clonotype was counted a few times. The chain's CDR3 is CASSIRGGNTEAFF. The CDR3 DNA sequence: TGTGCCAGTTCAATCCGAGGGGGGAACACTGAAGCTTTCTTT. This rearrangement joins TRBV6-1 to TRBJ1-1; D may be TRBD1 (6 bases). The germline CDR1 and CDR2 sequences are MNHNS and SASEGT. V shed 9 bases and J shed 1 base, with 15 bases lying between them. There are 14 residues in the CDR3.

By share, this clonotype ranks as medium-sized. The gene calls are TRBV7-2 and TRBJ1-2; 9 bases agree with TRBD1. The V segment lost 5 bases and the J segment 4 bases; nucleotides outside the gene matches: 5. From germline, CDR1 is SGHTA and CDR2 FQGNSA. This CDR3 region has 14 residues. The CDR3 reads CASSPDRGFYGYTF. The DNA for the CDR3 is TGTGCCAGCAGCCCTGACAGGGGGTTCTATGGCTACACCTTC.

This sequence joins TRBV7-3 and TRBJ1-2; maybe TRBD1 (5 bases). Germline assignment: CDR1 SGHTA and CDR2 FQGTGA. The length of the CDR3 is 15 residues. V lost 5 bases and J 3 bases, leaving 16 bases between the germline ends. The DNA for the CDR3 is TGTGCCAGCAGCCCGAGGGCCAGGGCCGACTATGGCTACACCTTC. Translating gives CASSPRARADYGYTF.

The J gene is TRBJ2-2, the V gene TRBV19; 8 bases match TRBD2. The germline V gene encodes CDR1 LNHDA and CDR2 SQIVND (reference sequence). CDR3 length: 20 amino acids. Trimming removed 6 bases from V and 0 bases from J; junction bases left unmatched: 18. CDR3 region: CASSGGASGFLGPNTGELFF. The CDR3 DNA reads as TGTGCCAGTAGCGGGGGGGCTAGCGGTTTCCTGGGCCCGAACACCGGGGAGCTGTTTTTT.

This chain connects TRBV7-2 to TRBJ2-1; 7 bases line up with TRBD2. The V gene end was trimmed by 0 bases and the J gene end by 8 bases; junction bases not matched to a gene: 1. Germline V gene lookup returns CDR1 SGHTA and CDR2 FQGNSA. This CDR3 spans 13 amino acids. The CDR3 region is CASSLAGGYEQFF. The CDR3 DNA is TGTGCCAGCAGCTTAGCCGGGGGGTATGAGCAGTTCTTC.

Concerning this clonotype itself: Possible read error: a much larger clone is one base away. The chain recombines TRBV7-2 with TRBJ1-1, with no clear D. The CDR3 consists of 12 residues. Germline CDR1 and CDR2: SGHTA and FQGNSA. Trimming took 4 bases from V and 8 from J, leaving 11 bases between them. The DNA of the CDR3 is TGTGCCAGCAGCTCATTAGGAGTCGAAGCTTTCTTT. Translated, it gives CASSSLGVEAFF.

This clonotype was counted a few times. This chain connects TRBV10-2 to TRBJ1-2; 7 bases agree with TRBD1. The V gene end was trimmed by 5 bases and the J gene end by 0 bases; junction bases not matched to a gene: 3. The V gene's germline CDR1 is WSHSY and CDR2 SAAADI. The CDR3 length is 14 residues. CDR3 in amino acids: CASSRGGSNYGYTF. The CDR3 nucleotides read TGCGCCAGCAGTCGAGGGGGCTCTAACTATGGCTACACCTTC.

The V gene is TRBV28, the J gene TRBJ1-1; a weak D match, TRBD1 (6 bases). The germline V and J ends were trimmed by 10 bases and 1 base, with 16 bases remaining between them. The CDR3 sequence is 14 residues long. The germline gives CDR1 MDHEN, CDR2 SYDVKM. CDR3 DNA: TGTGCCATCCTCCCTCGACAGGCGAACACTGAAGCTTTCTTT. Encoded protein: CAILPRQANTEAFF.

This clonotype appeared a few times. This chain joins TRBV7-2 and TRBJ2-2; D perhaps matches TRBD2 (5 bases). The V end was cut by 6 bases, the J end by 6 bases, with 23 bases between. The germline gives CDR1 SGHTA, CDR2 FQGNSA. CDR3 length: 17 amino acids. The CDR3 nucleotides read TGTGCCAGCAGTCGCCGTCTTCTAGAGGGAAGGGCCGGGGAGCTGTTTTTT. Its protein product is CASSRRLLEGRAGELFF.

As DNA, the CDR3 is TGCAGCGTTGTAGGGACAGGGGGAACCGGGGAGCTGTTTTTT. Encoded protein: CSVVGTGGTGELFF. This chain connects TRBV29-1 to TRBJ2-2, with TRBD1 identical over 11 bases. Trimming cost V 4 bases and J 5 bases; bases outside gene matches: 3. Germline values: CDR1 SQVTM, CDR2 ANQGSEA. The CDR3 consists of 14 residues.

The chain employs TRBV6-2 or TRBV6-3 and TRBJ2-1, with D possibly being TRBD1 or TRBD2 (5 bases each). CDR1 is MNHEY and CDR2 is SVGEGT in the germline V gene. The CDR3 has 15 amino acids. V was trimmed by 3 bases and J by 8 bases, leaving 17 bases between them. The CDR3, as DNA: TGTGCCAGCAGTTATCAGGGACCGATGGGTTATGAGCAGTTCTTC. Translated: CASSYQGPMGYEQFF.

V gene TRBV20-1 combines with J gene TRBJ2-7; D is perhaps TRBD1 (5 bases). Germline CDR1 DFQATT, CDR2 SNEGSKA (reference sequence). CDR3 length: 14 residues. Trimming stripped 4 bases from V and 0 bases from J, with 13 bases between. The CDR3 sequence: CSATGHISSYEQYF. In DNA, the CDR3 is TGCAGTGCTACTGGACACATAAGCTCCTACGAGCAGTACTTC.

The rearrangement uses TRBV7-2 and TRBJ2-7; D is possibly TRBD2 (7 bases). CDR1 and CDR2 from the germline V gene are SGHTA and FQGNSA. With 7 bases removed from V and 0 bases from J, the gap between germline ends came to 16 bases. The CDR3 runs 15 residues. In DNA, the CDR3 is TGTGCCAGCAACAAGGGGGGGGCAAGCTCCTACGAGCAGTACTTC. Translating gives CASNKGGASSYEQYF.

The chain uses TRBV29-1 and TRBJ2-5; D gene unclear. Germline V gene lookup returns CDR1 SQVTM and CDR2 ANQGSEA. V lost 4 bases and J lost 3, with 9 bases in between. The CDR3 runs 12 residues. The CDR3 reads CSVAALEETQYF. The CDR3 nucleotides read TGCAGCGTTGCCGCGTTAGAAGAGACCCAGTACTTC.

The chain uses TRBV24-1 and TRBJ1-2; TRBD1 agrees at 8 bases. The CDR3 runs to 16 residues. Germline V gene sequence: CDR1 KGHDR, CDR2 SFDVKD. With 4 bases clipped from V and 6 bases from J, the junction kept 12 bases outside the gene matches. This CDR3 is CATSDHRGNFSNGYTF. CDR3 DNA sequence: TGTGCCACCAGTGACCACAGGGGGAACTTTTCGAATGGCTACACCTTC.

This clonotype was counted only a few times. The chain recombines TRBV29-1 with TRBJ1-1; the match to TRBD1 covers 10 bases. The CDR3 loop spans 15 amino acids. From germline, CDR1 is SQVTM and CDR2 ANQGSEA. Trimming removed 3 bases from V and 1 base from J; junction bases left unmatched: 5. The CDR3 is CSVDDRGRENTEAFF. In nucleotides, the CDR3 is TGCAGCGTTGACGACAGGGGGCGGGAGAACACTGAAGCTTTCTTT.

This clonotype was observed a few times. V is TRBV6-5 and J is TRBJ1-2, with D possibly matching TRBD1 (6 bases). Germline V gene lookup returns CDR1 MNHEY and CDR2 SVGAGI. V was cut by 0 bases and J by 1 base, with 12 bases left in between. This CDR3 contains 16 residues. CDR3 nucleotide sequence: TGTGCCAGCAGTTACTCGTTTTCCAGGGGTAACTATGGCTACACCTTC. This translates into CASSYSFSRGNYGYTF.

This chain joins TRBV4-1 and TRBJ1-1; 7 nucleotides line up with TRBD1. From germline, CDR1 is MGHRA and CDR2 YSYEKL. The CDR3 has 18 residues. The V segment lost 2 bases and the J segment 1 base; nucleotides outside the gene matches: 13. Here the CDR3 reads CASSQRGGTAWGNTEAFF. The CDR3 nucleotides are TGCGCCAGCAGCCAAAGGGGGGGGACAGCCTGGGGGAACACTGAAGCTTTCTTT.